This T cell receptor beta chain comes out of a study of T cell responses to AZD1222 COVID-19 vaccine (dated by TCRdb to 2020 to 2022). Regarding the complete study: A total of just over 230 trial participants underwent TCR sequencing, of whom approximately 200 had received two doses of AZD1222 and 26 had received two doses of the MenACWY control vaccine. Enrollment into the trials was organized by age into subgroups of 18-55, 56-69 and 70-plus years, and those subgroups contained approximately 160, 26 and 62 TCR-sequenced participants, respectively. Results the study describes overall, beyond this receptor: The vaccine-associated CD4 TCRs covered the entire spike protein, and the dominant responses fell in regions 160-218 and 743-854. Reportedly, almost half of the unique spike-specific TCRs recognized epitopes lying outside the regions that are mutated in the B.1.351 and B.1.1.7 variants. Because no day 14 peak-response samples were available, the repertoires could be characterized only after the peak T cell response. Participants were mostly white British, with more females than males. The authors suggested clonal diversity may have been underestimated. Spike-specific TCR breadth and depth rose significantly after two AZD1222 doses compared with day 0 and with MenACWY recipients. The 56-69-year group was small, and its depth increase did not reach significance, likely because of low power. Conclusions about previously exposed vaccinees are limited because only a handful of AZD1222 recipients were SARS-CoV-2 seropositive at baseline.

The time point label corresponds to: about 28 days (+/-7) after the second vaccine dose. Because spike-specific TCR depth and breadth did not differ between the two schedules, AZD1222 recipients who got a second dose at roughly 4 weeks were pooled with those who got a second dose at roughly 12 weeks. Samples from vaccinated people were obtained from the UK trials COV001 and COV002, which included a single-blind randomized controlled phase 2/3 trial of AZD1222 (ChAdOx1 nCoV-19) in healthy adults. For TCRbeta chain sequencing, PBMC samples were collected from trial participants at day 0 and at day 28 after the second dose. Of note for this clone: Its antigen target is currently unknown. It has no much larger one-base neighbor in the sample; base qualities were not kept.

The germline V gene specifies LGHNA as CDR1 and YSLEER as CDR2. Taken from cysteine to phenylalanine, the CDR3 has 15 residues. CDR3 DNA only is kept here, 45 bases in frame from base 1. Deletion took 0 bases off V and 0 bases off J, with a span of 8 bases between the germline ends. The CDR3 regions of human TCRbeta chains were analyzed by immunosequencing. In the paper's pipeline: Repertoire TCRs were checked for matches against a reference library of SARS-CoV-2-specific TCRs that had been generated using the MIRA antigen-specificity platform. Breadth was defined as the fraction of unique TCRs that were SARS-CoV-2-associated. Depth was defined as the fraction of total T cells that were SARS-CoV-2-associated. Using the MIRA data, each spike-specific TCR was mapped to the spike region that the TCR reacts to and placed in a CD4 or CD8 class. Log10-transformed breadth and depth values were compared by one-way ANOVA with Sidak's multiple comparisons tests. Drawn from immuneACCESS, this table holds only the in-frame rearrangements with V and J called that TCRdb kept. Clones are partly lost; checked studies trace under half to an unresolved V gene and leave the rest unexplained. V, J and clone size were drawn from that table, and D and trimming were deduced from the DNA. Counted in this sample were more than 85,000 clones; 87% of them appeared once. The ten largest account for about 4% of the sample.

This TCR derives from an adult who received the AZD1222 COVID-19 vaccine. The chain joins TRBV4-3 to TRBJ1-2; TRBD1 is a weak D gene call, 5 bases matching. The sample in question was peripheral blood, obtained 28 days after the second AZD1222 dose. The CDR3 loop reads CASSQDGGTNYGYTF. The nucleotides read TGCGCCAGCAGCCAAGATGGGGGAACTAACTATGGCTACACCTTC.